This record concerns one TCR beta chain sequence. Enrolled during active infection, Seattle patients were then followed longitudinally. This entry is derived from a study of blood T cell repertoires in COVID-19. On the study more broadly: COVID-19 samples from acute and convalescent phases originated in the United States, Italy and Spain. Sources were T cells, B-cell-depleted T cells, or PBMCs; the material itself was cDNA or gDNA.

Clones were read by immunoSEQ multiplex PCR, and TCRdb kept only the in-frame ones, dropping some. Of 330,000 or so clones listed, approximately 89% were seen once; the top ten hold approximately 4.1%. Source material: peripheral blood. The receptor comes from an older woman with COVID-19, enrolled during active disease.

The CDR3 sequence is CASSGLAGGSETQYF. The CDR3 nucleotides read TGTGCCAGCAGCGGACTAGCGGGGGGATCTGAGACCCAGTACTTC. This chain uses TRBV9 with TRBJ2-5, with 13 bases aligning to TRBD2. The CDR3 loop spans 15 amino acids. Trimming at V came to 3 bases and at J to 5 bases, leaving 4 bases not matched to a gene. Germline V gene sequence: CDR1 SGDLS, CDR2 YYNGEE. Full variable domain (missing parts from reference TRBV9 and TRBJ2-5): DSGVTQTPKHLITATGQRVTLRCSPRSGDLSVYWYQQSLDQGLQFLIQYYNGEERAKGNILERFSAQQFPDLHSELNLSSLELGDSALYFCASSGLAGGSETQYFGPGTRLLVL.